The text below deals with one TCR beta chain. Its antigen remains unidentified. Per-nucleotide qualities are absent, and no much larger clonotype sits a single base away. Whole blood was collected in K2EDTA tubes by collaborating institutions according to the institutions' own protocols. For TCRbeta analysis, collaborators shipped samples in one of three forms: frozen whole blood, isolated PBMCs, or DNA extracted from either of those sample types. TCRbeta CDR3 regions were amplified from genomic DNA using the immunoSEQ Assay, a bias-controlled multiplex PCR. Processing in the source paper ran as follows. The number of nucleated cells in each sample was estimated by amplification of reference gene primers within the assay. To quantify the absolute abundance of each unique TCRbeta CDR3 rearrangement, sequence reads were collapsed and filtered. For each sample, productive Simpson clonality was calculated as the square root of Simpson's diversity index across productive rearrangements. Entries here come from immuneACCESS through TCRdb and include only in-frame sequences with V and J called. Some clones fail to appear in such tables; in the studies checked, an unresolved V gene covers under half of the shortfall, and the cause of the remainder is unknown. That table supplies the V and J calls and clone size; D and trimming were determined from the DNA. Here the sample has approximately 270,000 clones; around nine tenths occur a single time. Together, the top ten hold 8.5% to 9% of the sample.

From the cysteine up to the phenylalanine, the CDR3 has a length of 14 residues. Only the CDR3 DNA is retained, 42 bases long and in frame from the first base. V gives up 5 bases and J gives up 2 bases, and the segment between their germline ends measures 10 bases. Taken from the germline V gene, the CDR1 and CDR2 loops are MNHEY and SVGAGI. The data belong to a study of blood T cell repertoires in COVID-19 (dated by TCRdb to between 2020 and 2021). In terms of the full investigation: Collaborator samples came from the United States, Italy and Spain and covered acute and convalescent phases of COVID-19. The material from the prospective study consisted of cDNA or gDNA derived from T cells, B-cell-depleted T cells, or PBMCs. The dataset comprised deeply sampled blood TCRbeta repertoires from subjects exposed to, actively infected with, or recovered from COVID-19. The repertoires were released in a freely available public database intended as a resource for research on the immune response to SARS-CoV-2. The samples were drawn from the first 160 participants of the ongoing ImmuneRACE study and from some 1,300 subjects provided by 6 global collaborators. Sample metadata almost always included a de-identified subject ID, COVID-19 status, age in years and sex. HLA class I and class II types, where available, came from metadata supplied by the sample provider rather than from assay-based typing.

Broad study findings and their caveats: Clinical and demographic metadata were provided uncurated, with the amount varying by source and participant.

The receptor's source is a man aged 40-50 years with active or convalescent COVID-19. This sequence uses TRBV6-5 and TRBJ1-5; confidence is insufficient to name the D gene. The material sequenced was peripheral blood. The CDR3 region has the sequence CASSPTPGNQPQHF. The base sequence is TGTGCCAGCAGTCCTACTCCCGGCAATCAGCCCCAGCATTTT.